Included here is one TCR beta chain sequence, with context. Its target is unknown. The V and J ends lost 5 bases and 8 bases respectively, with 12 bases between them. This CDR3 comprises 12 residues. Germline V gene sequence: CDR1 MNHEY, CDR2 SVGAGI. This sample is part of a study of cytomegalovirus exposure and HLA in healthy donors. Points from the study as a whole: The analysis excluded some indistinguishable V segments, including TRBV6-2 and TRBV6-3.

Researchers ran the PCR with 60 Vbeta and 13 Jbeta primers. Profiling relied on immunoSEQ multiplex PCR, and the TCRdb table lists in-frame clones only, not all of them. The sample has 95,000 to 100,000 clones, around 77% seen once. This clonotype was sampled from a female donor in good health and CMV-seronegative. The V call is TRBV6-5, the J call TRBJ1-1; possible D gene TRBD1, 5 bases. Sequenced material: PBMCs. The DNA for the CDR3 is TGTGCCAGCAGTACCGGGGGGTTAGAAGCTTTCTTT. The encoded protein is CASSTGGLEAFF.